These 29 T cell receptor beta chains were all obtained from the same sample, sequenced in a study of vaccination effects on CD4 cells after COVID-19. Subsequent to 10 days of culture, CD4+ T cells were isolated. Infection with SARS-CoV-2 occurred in the person between March and December 2020, and PCR confirmed it. Vaccine administered to participants consisted of two doses of either BNT162b2 or mRNA-1273. Assay: immunoSEQ multiplex PCR; the TCRdb copy retains only in-frame clones and omits some. The profile shows tens of thousands of clones, 76% of them singletons. The antigens these receptors bind are not known. The sequencing here drew on CD4+ T cells from PBMCs cultured without peptide, taken after COVID-19 vaccination. The source is a human donor who had a prior SARS-CoV-2 infection.

The rearrangement links TRBV2 to TRBJ2-5; D could derive from TRBD1 or TRBD2 (5 bases each). The V and J ends lost 2 bases and 5 bases respectively, with 33 bases between them. The CDR3 runs 21 residues. Germline V gene sequence: CDR1 SNHLY, CDR2 FYNNEI. The CDR3 spells CASSEPGRWGLGKNQRETQYF. CDR3 coding DNA: TGTGCCAGCAGTGAACCCGGCAGATGGGGCCTAGGGAAAAATCAGCGGGAGACCCAGTACTTC.

The rearrangement links TRBV5-6 to TRBJ1-3; 11 nucleotides align to TRBD1. V lost 4 bases and J lost 3; bases outside the gene matches: 6. Germline CDR1 reads SGHDT; CDR2 reads YYEEEE. CDR3 size: 16 residues. The CDR3 reads CASSRDRGILGNTIYF. The CDR3, as DNA: TGTGCCAGCAGCCGGGACAGGGGGATTCTTGGAAACACCATATATTTT.

The genes are TRBV30 and TRBJ1-1; D is ambiguous. V dropped 2 bases and J dropped 0 bases, with 7 bases sitting between them. The CDR3 consists of 13 residues. CDR1 and CDR2 from the germline V gene are GTSNPN and SVGIG (reference sequence). CDR3 region: CAWSNSLNTEAFF. DNA for the CDR3: TGTGCCTGGAGTAACAGCTTGAACACTGAAGCTTTCTTT. Variable domain in full (rest from reference TRBV30 and TRBJ1-1): SQTIHQWPATLVQPVGSPLSLECTVEGTSNPNLYWYRQAAGRGLQLLFYSVGIGQISSEVPQNLSASRPQDRQFILSSKKLLLSDSGFYLCAWSNSLNTEAFFGQGTRLTVV.

The rearrangement links TRBV7-2 to TRBJ2-7; 16 nucleotides line up with TRBD2. Germline V CDR1 and CDR2: SGHTA, FQGNSA. The CDR3 sequence is 16 residues long. V was pared by 3 bases and J by 2 bases, with 1 base of the junction left unmatched. The CDR3 DNA reads TGTGCCAGCAGCTTGGGACTAGCGGGGGGGCCCTACGAGCAGTACTTC. Protein product: CASSLGLAGGPYEQYF. Full variable domain (remainder filled in from reference TRBV7-2 and TRBJ2-7): GAGVSQSPSNKVTEKGKDVELRCDPISGHTALYWYRQSLGQGLEFLIYFQGNSAPDKSGLPSDRFSAERTGGSVSTLTIQRTQQEDSAVYLCASSLGLAGGPYEQYFGPGTRLTVT.

The rearrangement joins TRBV7-8 to TRBJ1-3, with D uncertain. Looked up from germline, CDR1 is SGHVS and CDR2 is FQNEAQ. CDR3 length: 15 residues. Trimming took off 1 base at V and 9 bases at J, with 16 bases between the two ends. CDR3 sequence reads: CASSLGLTAAFTIYF. The CDR3 bases are TGTGCCAGCAGCTTAGGTTTGACGGCGGCTTTCACCATATATTTT. The full variable domain, its missing parts supplied by reference TRBV7-8 and TRBJ1-3, is GAGVSQSPRYKVAKRGQDVALRCDPISGHVSLFWYQQALGQGPEFLTYFQNEAQLDKSGLPSDRFFAERPEGSVSTLKIQRTQQEDSAVYLCASSLGLTAAFTIYFGEGSWLTVV.

This chain joins TRBV9 and TRBJ2-3; 7 nucleotides line up with TRBD2. This CDR3 is 14 amino acids long. Germline CDR1 SGDLS, CDR2 YYNGEE. V trimming: 6 bases; J trimming: 2 bases; junction bases outside the gene matches: 6. This CDR3 reads CASMGLSHTDTQYF. CDR3 DNA sequence: TGTGCCAGCATGGGACTATCCCACACAGATACGCAGTATTTT. The complete variable domain, with remaining parts taken from reference TRBV9 and TRBJ2-3, reads DSGVTQTPKHLITATGQRVTLRCSPRSGDLSVYWYQQSLDQGLQFLIQYYNGEERAKGNILERFSAQQFPDLHSELNLSSLELGDSALYFCASMGLSHTDTQYFGPGTRLTVL.

The chain combines TRBV4-1 with TRBJ2-6; the D is unclear. V lost 1 base and J 3 bases, leaving 16 bases between the germline ends. Germline V gene data show CDR1 as MGHRA and CDR2 as YSYEKL. The CDR3 runs to 18 residues. CDR3 sequence reads: CASSQGAQGDIGANVLTF. The CDR3 DNA reads as TGCGCCAGCAGCCAAGGTGCCCAAGGCGACATTGGGGCCAACGTCCTGACTTTC.

The chain carries TRBV19 and TRBJ1-5; possibly TRBD1 for D (6 bases). The CDR3 runs to 14 residues. Germline V gene sequence: CDR1 LNHDA, CDR2 SQIVND (reference sequence). V gave up 5 bases and J gave up 5 bases, with 13 bases separating them. CDR3 sequence: CASSYQQGYQPQHF. CDR3 DNA sequence: TGTGCCAGTAGTTATCAACAGGGATATCAGCCCCAGCATTTT.

This clone was seen a few times. The chain carries TRBV4-2 and TRBJ1-5, with D possibly matching TRBD1 (5 bases). This CDR3 comprises 15 residues. Germline assignment: CDR1 LGHNA and CDR2 YNFKEQ. V was shortened by 0 bases and J by 6 bases, with 12 bases between the two germline ends. CDR3 protein: CASSQDRGGAQPQHF. CDR3 sequence (DNA): TGTGCCAGCAGCCAAGATAGGGGTGGAGCTCAGCCCCAGCATTTT.

The chain is built from TRBV20-1 and TRBJ1-2; D ambiguous. CDR1 and CDR2 (germline): DFQATT, SNEGSKA (reference sequence). The CDR3 has 12 residues. Trimming pared 3 bases from V and 8 bases from J, leaving 13 bases between. Here the CDR3 reads CSASRAQGGYTF. The CDR3 nucleotides are TGCAGTGCTAGTAGGGCCCAAGGGGGCTACACCTTC.

The CDR3 sequence is CASSLGTGAISYEQYF. CDR3 sequence (DNA): TGTGCCAGCAGCTTAGGGACAGGGGCAATATCCTACGAGCAGTACTTC. The chain employs TRBV7-6 and TRBJ2-7; 9 bases match TRBD1. This CDR3 is 16 amino acids long. Germline V lookup: CDR1 SGHVS, CDR2 FNYEAQ. After removal of 1 base from V and 1 base from J, the junction contained 5 bases not matched to a gene.

The J gene is TRBJ1-2, the V gene TRBV7-9; no clear D gene. The germline gives CDR1 SEHNR, CDR2 FQNEAQ (reference sequence). Trimming removed 7 bases from V and 8 bases from J, with 26 bases in between. The CDR3 extends over 16 amino acids. The CDR3 DNA sequence: TGTGCCAGCACCGTCATTGGGGAAGGGAGGATAAGGGGCTACACCTTC. This translates into CASTVIGEGRIRGYTF.

This sequence joins TRBV12-3 or TRBV12-4 and TRBJ1-5; the D gene is possibly TRBD1 (6 bases). The V gene lost 4 bases and the J gene lost 4 bases, with 8 bases spanning the gap. This CDR3 has 13 residues. CDR3: CASSWDTNQPQHF. In DNA form, the CDR3 reads TGTGCCAGCAGTTGGGACACAAATCAGCCCCAGCATTTT.

The gene calls are TRBV6-6 and TRBJ2-7, with 12 positions matching TRBD1. Trimming took 6 bases from V and 6 from J; bases not matched to a gene: 9. The CDR3 is made up of 15 amino acids. CDR1 and CDR2 (germline): MNHNY, SVGAGI (reference sequence). The CDR3 DNA is TGTGCCAGCAGGGACGGGACAGGGGGCTTGGGCGAGCAGTACTTC. Its translation: CASRDGTGGLGEQYF.

The chain carries TRBV18 and TRBJ2-7, with unresolved D. V lost 0 bases and J 2 bases, leaving 11 bases between the germline ends. CDR3 length: 15 amino acids. Germline V gene data show CDR1 as KGHSH and CDR2 as LQKENI. Here the CDR3 reads CASSPPLVVPYEQYF. As DNA, the CDR3 is TGTGCCAGCTCACCACCGTTGGTAGTACCCTACGAGCAGTACTTC.

To note about this clone: A read error may account for a junction end that differs from germline. The chain uses TRBV6-5 and TRBJ2-2, with a tentative D call TRBD1 (5 bases). CDR3 size: 13 residues. Germline V gene data show CDR1 as MNHEY and CDR2 as SVGAGI. The DNA for the CDR3 is TGTGCCAGTAGACAGTGGAACGCCGGGGAGCTGTTTTTT. It encodes CASRQWNAGELFF.

J is TRBJ2-3 and V is TRBV14, with 8 bases matching TRBD1. The CDR3 is 20 residues long. The J segment lost 1 base and the V segment lost 0 bases, leaving 15 bases of the junction unmatched. Per the germline V gene, CDR1 is SGHDN and CDR2 is FVKESK. The DNA of the CDR3 is TGTGCCAGCAGCCAAGATTTGGGACAGGACTTATCAGGGGGCACAGATACGCAGTATTTT. The encoded protein is CASSQDLGQDLSGGTDTQYF.

J is TRBJ2-4 and V is TRBV5-4; unclear D gene. Germline assignment: CDR1 SGHNT and CDR2 YYREEE (reference sequence). V was shortened by 4 bases and J by 0 bases, with 20 bases between the two germline ends. The CDR3 loop spans 18 amino acids. DNA of the CDR3: TGTGCCAGCAGCCTCATCTCTTCACATTCTCTAGCCAAAAACATTCAGTACTTC. Translating it yields CASSLISSHSLAKNIQYF.

The rearrangement joins TRBV10-2 to TRBJ2-5; D gene ambiguous. The CDR3 spans 14 residues. Between the trimmed V and J ends, which lost 6 bases and 2 bases, there was a span of 13 bases. Germline CDR1 WSHSY, CDR2 SAAADI. The chain's CDR3 is CASSPVATQETQYF. The CDR3, as DNA: TGCGCCAGCAGCCCCGTTGCAACGCAAGAGACCCAGTACTTC.

The rearrangement joins TRBV5-1 to TRBJ1-6, with 9 bases aligning to TRBD1. In germline, CDR1 is SGHRS, CDR2 YFSETQ. This CDR3 comprises 18 residues. V trimming: 4 bases; J trimming: 0 bases; junction bases outside the gene matches: 8. The CDR3 DNA reads TGCGCCAGCAGCCTCGGGACAGGGTGGAGCTCCTATAATTCACCCCTCCACTTT. The encoded protein is CASSLGTGWSSYNSPLHF.

The chain uses TRBV7-2 and TRBJ2-3, with D maybe TRBD2 (6 bases). The CDR3 length is 14 residues. The V gene lost 1 base and the J gene lost 8 bases, with 13 bases spanning the gap. CDR1 is SGHTA and CDR2 is FQGNSA in the germline V gene. CDR3 DNA sequence: TGTGCCAGCAGCTTAGAGGGCGGGGCCCCTACGCAGTATTTT. Its translation: CASSLEGGAPTQYF.

This rearrangement joins TRBV5-4 to TRBJ1-2, with D perhaps TRBD1 (6 bases). The CDR3 length is 14 residues. V lost 4 bases, J lost 8 bases, and 18 bases lay in between. Germline V CDR1 and CDR2: SGHNT, YYREEE (reference sequence). In DNA form, the CDR3 reads TGTGCCAGCAGCATTGCCCTCCACGGACAGGGCTACACCTTC. It translates to CASSIALHGQGYTF.

The V call is TRBV4-3, the J call TRBJ1-4, with 7 bases fitting TRBD1. The V gene end was trimmed by 1 base and the J gene end by 4 bases; junction bases not matched to a gene: 6. Germline lookup yields CDR1 LGHNA and CDR2 YSLEER. The CDR3 runs to 16 residues. CDR3 sequence (DNA): TGCGCCAGCAGCCAAGGTAAGAGACAGGGTAATGAAAAACTGTTTTTT. Protein product: CASSQGKRQGNEKLFF.

This chain links TRBV28 with TRBJ2-1, with TRBD2 matching over 7 bases. The V gene's germline CDR1 is MDHEN and CDR2 SYDVKM. The CDR3 has 14 residues. Trimming took 7 bases from V and 6 from J; bases not matched to a gene: 9. As DNA, the CDR3 is TGTGCCAGCATCGCCAGCGGGAACCGCAATGAGCAGTTCTTC. Translating gives CASIASGNRNEQFF.

The rearrangement uses TRBV7-2 and TRBJ2-5; 10 nucleotides match TRBD2. Germline assignment: CDR1 SGHTA and CDR2 FQGNSA. The CDR3 spans 16 residues. Germline trimming cut 5 bases from V and 5 bases from J; bases unmatched to any gene: 11. The CDR3 nucleotides are TGTGCCAGCAGCCAAACAGCGGGGGGGCCGGGTGAGACCCAGTACTTC. This sequence encodes CASSQTAGGPGETQYF.

The CDR3 reads CASSFYGRDQETQYF. The CDR3 bases are TGTGCCAGCAGCTTTTACGGCAGGGACCAAGAGACCCAGTACTTC. The rearrangement joins TRBV7-8 to TRBJ2-5; D is possibly TRBD1 (5 bases). The CDR3 loop spans 15 amino acids. Germline lookup yields CDR1 SGHVS and CDR2 FQNEAQ. Between the trimmed V and J ends, which lost 3 bases and 0 bases, there was a span of 11 bases. The entire variable domain, with the rest obtained from reference TRBV7-8 and TRBJ2-5, is as follows: GAGVSQSPRYKVAKRGQDVALRCDPISGHVSLFWYQQALGQGPEFLTYFQNEAQLDKSGLPSDRFFAERPEGSVSTLKIQRTQQEDSAVYLCASSFYGRDQETQYFGPGTRLLVL.

The rearrangement joins TRBV30 to TRBJ1-1; D is unclear. V lost 5 bases and J 0 bases, leaving 10 bases between the germline ends. In germline, CDR1 is GTSNPN, CDR2 SVGIG (reference sequence). This CDR3 contains 13 residues. This CDR3 reads CAWGPAVNTEAFF. The CDR3 DNA reads as TGTGCCTGGGGTCCTGCAGTGAACACTGAAGCTTTCTTT.

This clone has a single count. J is TRBJ2-3 and V is TRBV5-4, with 9 bases fitting TRBD2. The V and J ends lost 2 bases and 3 bases, in that order; junction bases with no gene match: 7. This CDR3 is 16 amino acids long. Per the germline V gene, CDR1 is SGHNT and CDR2 is YYREEE (reference sequence). The CDR3 region is CASSFPRGGETDTQYF. The DNA for the CDR3 is TGTGCCAGCAGCTTCCCGCGGGGGGGGGAGACAGATACGCAGTATTTT. Using reference TRBV5-4 and TRBJ2-3 for the parts outside the CDR3, the full variable domain is ETGVTQSPTHLIKTRGQQVTLRCSSQSGHNTVSWYQQALGQGPQFIFQYYREEENGRGNFPPRFSGLQFPNYSSELNVNALELDDSALYLCASSFPRGGETDTQYFGPGTRLTVL.

This chain uses TRBV6-2 or TRBV6-3 with TRBJ2-1; tentative D call: TRBD1 (5 bases). V gave up 4 bases and J gave up 2 bases, with 9 bases separating them. The CDR3 has 14 amino acids. Per germline, CDR1 MNHEY and CDR2 SVGEGT. The CDR3 is CASSSRQTYNEQFF. The DNA for the CDR3 is TGTGCCAGCAGTTCGAGACAGACCTACAATGAGCAGTTCTTC.